The entry that follows covers one T cell receptor beta chain sequence. Germline-derived CDR1 and CDR2 are DFQATT and SNEGSKA (reference sequence). The CDR3 runs to 11 residues. Deletions cut 3 bases from V and 9 bases from J, with 9 bases between. The data are from a study of blood T cell repertoires in COVID-19. As handled by the study authors: Amplified reference gene primers provided the basis for estimating nucleated cell counts. The repertoire was sequenced with immunoSEQ multiplex PCR; TCRdb's copy has only in-frame clones and lacks some. V and J calls and clone size are given by that table; D and trimming were obtained from the DNA. The repertoire consists of 250,000 to 300,000 clones, with 85% to 90% occurring once and the leading ten covering roughly 1.9%.

The specimen was PBMCs or T cells enriched from blood (not recorded which). The TCR originated in a woman in her fifties or sixties who had recovered from COVID-19. This sequence joins TRBV20-1 and TRBJ2-1, with D possibly being TRBD2 (5 bases). The DNA for the CDR3 is TGCAGTGCTAGGAGGGCGCTTGAGCAGTTCTTC. Amino acids: CSARRALEQFF.